The TCR beta chain under discussion was sequenced for a study of memory CD8 T cells in hepatitis C reinfection. Background on the study: A couple of donors cleared primary HCV but became chronic after reinfection.

TCRdb keeps only in-frame clones here, not all; method: immunoSEQ multiplex PCR. Of approximately 46,000 clones listed, about 88% are singletons. The CDR3 is 15 amino acids. The ends lost 4 bases at V and 7 bases at J; junction bases unmatched: 10. Looked up from germline, CDR1 is PRHDT and CDR2 is FYEKMQ (reference sequence). Time point denoted: late/post reinfection, 12 to 24 weeks after detection. TCR sequencing was done directly ex vivo on sorted cells, without expansion in vitro. The Montreal HEPCO cohort supplied donors who inject drugs. The specimen was naive CD8+ T cells sorted from blood. The clonotype was recovered from a man aged 18 to 29 with hepatitis C virus infection. The J gene is TRBJ2-1, the V gene TRBV13, with TRBD2 identical over 7 bases. CDR3 loop: CASSSRGTTINEQFF. Written as DNA, the CDR3 is TGTGCCAGCAGCTCCAGAGGGACTACAATTAATGAGCAGTTCTTC.